This entry features one T cell receptor (beta chain) sequence. Its specificity is not known. Measured with immunoSEQ multiplex PCR; TCRdb has only the in-frame clones, and not every one. The repertoire holds 12,000 or so clones, with around three quarters as singletons. The sample comes from a study of chemoradiotherapy in HPV16-positive cancers. At the level of the study: Two HPV16-positive patients' cells yielded candidate HPV-specific clones and common motifs. Overall study findings and caveats: For HPV16-positive patients, expanding HPV-responsive T cells associated with longer recurrence-free survival.

The V end was cut by 5 bases, the J end by 1 base, with 6 bases between. This CDR3 comprises 12 residues. CDR1 is MDHEN, CDR2 SYDVKM, per germline. The chain is built from TRBV28 and TRBJ2-7; D call uncertain. Sampling was done from a patient who underwent chemoradiotherapy. This TCR came from a human donor with HPV-associated anogenital cancer. The CDR3 loop is CASSTGSYEQYF. As DNA, the CDR3 is TGTGCCAGCAGTACGGGTTCCTACGAGCAGTACTTC.